A single sample is the source of the 8 T cell receptor beta chains below, sequenced in a study of T cell changes during pregnancy in multiple sclerosis. This table comes from immunoSEQ multiplex PCR, and its TCRdb copy is limited to in-frame clones, with some not included. The sample has roughly 100,000 clones; roughly 89% are singletons. The input for sequencing was peripheral blood, taken before pregnancy. The source is a female donor with multiple sclerosis, enrolled in a pregnancy study.

The rearrangement uses TRBV7-3 and TRBJ1-1; a possible D gene is TRBD1 (5 bases). CDR1 is SGHTA and CDR2 is FQGTGA in the germline V gene. The CDR3 is 15 residues long. V was shortened by 5 bases and J by 0 bases, with 13 bases between the two germline ends. The CDR3 loop is CASSAAGQLNTEAFF. In nucleotides, the CDR3 is TGTGCCAGCAGCGCCGCGGGGCAGCTGAACACTGAAGCTTTCTTT. The complete variable domain, with remaining parts taken from reference TRBV7-3 and TRBJ1-1, reads GAGVSQTPSNKVTEKGKYVELRCDPISGHTALYWYRQSLGQGPEFLIYFQGTGAADDSGLPNDRFFAVRPEGSVSTLKIQRTERGDSAVYLCASSAAGQLNTEAFFGQGTRLTVV.

The V gene is TRBV9, the J gene TRBJ1-2; D possibly corresponds to TRBD1 (6 bases). Per germline, CDR1 SGDLS and CDR2 YYNGEE. This CDR3 is built from 15 residues. Trimming shortened V by 3 bases and J by 4 bases, and 16 bases separated the two germline ends. For the CDR3, the DNA is TGTGCCAGCAGCGCCACCGGGATAGGGGGCTATGGCTACACCTTC. Translating it yields CASSATGIGGYGYTF.

V usage is TRBV2 and J usage is TRBJ2-2; 7 positions match TRBD2. V was clipped by 3 bases and J by 4 bases; unmatched bases: 5. The CDR3 consists of 15 residues. The V gene's germline CDR1 is SNHLY and CDR2 FYNNEI. DNA of the CDR3: TGTGCCAGCAGTGAGGGGGGGTGGGTCACCGGGGAGCTGTTTTTT. Protein sequence: CASSEGGWVTGELFF.

The chain recombines TRBV10-3 with TRBJ1-1; D unresolved. V lost 3 bases, J lost 1 base, and 6 bases lay in between. Germline lookup yields CDR1 ENHRY and CDR2 SYGVKD. This CDR3 region has 13 residues. CDR3 nucleotides: TGTGCCATCAGTGACGGGAGGAACACTGAAGCTTTCTTT. As protein: CAISDGRNTEAFF.

The chain has TRBV7-2 and TRBJ2-3; TRBD1 agrees at 8 bases. Unmatched junction bases numbered 3, after V lost 2 bases and J lost 2 bases. CDR1 is SGHTA and CDR2 is FQGNSA in the germline V gene. This CDR3 contains 15 residues. The CDR3 nucleotides are TGTGCCAGCAGCTTACGGGACAGGATCACAGATACGCAGTATTTT. Amino acids: CASSLRDRITDTQYF.

V usage is TRBV7-8 and J usage is TRBJ1-1; D remains ambiguous. V lost 4 bases to trimming and J lost 4 bases, with 16 bases between them. The CDR3 has 15 amino acids. The germline V gene encodes CDR1 SGHVS and CDR2 FQNEAQ. CDR3 bases: TGTGCCAGCAGCTCCGTGGCTGGGGAGAGCACTGAAGCTTTCTTT. Translation: CASSSVAGESTEAFF.

The chain uses TRBV5-4 and TRBJ1-2; TRBD1 might be the D (6 bases). Germline V lookup: CDR1 SGHNT, CDR2 YYREEE (reference sequence). CDR3 length: 15 amino acids. Between the trimmed V and J ends, which lost 2 bases and 7 bases, there was a span of 18 bases. This CDR3 is CASSLQGALSSGYTF. In nucleotides, the CDR3 is TGTGCCAGCAGCTTACAGGGAGCTCTTTCCTCTGGCTACACCTTC.

The gene calls are TRBV28 and TRBJ1-1, with D perhaps matching TRBD1 (6 bases). This CDR3 region has 14 residues. CDR1 MDHEN and CDR2 SYDVKM come from the germline V gene. The V gene lost 2 bases and the J gene lost 3 bases, with 10 bases spanning the gap. Here the CDR3 reads CASSLKTGHTEAFF. The CDR3 DNA reads TGTGCCAGCAGTTTAAAGACAGGCCACACTGAAGCTTTCTTT.